This T cell receptor (beta chain) appears in the sequencing data of a study of CD8 T cells in ankylosing spondylitis. Findings of the study overall: A CD8+ phenotype characterized the disease-linked clones, which were relatively rare in peripheral blood.

CDR1 DFQATT and CDR2 SNEGSKA come from the germline V gene (reference sequence). Deletions cut 6 bases from V and 5 bases from J, with 10 bases between. The CDR3 covers 11 residues. TCRdb re-called the 5' RACE reads through MiXCR, storing one row per CDR3 protein. Of about 110,000 distinct CDR3 sequences listed, around 24% are singletons. A word on this clonotype: As yet, its antigen is unknown.

Sequenced: synovial fluid, either unsorted or a sorted T cell fraction (not recorded which). This TCR came from a male donor with ankylosing spondylitis. The chain uses TRBV20-1 and TRBJ1-1; tentatively, D is TRBD1 (5 bases). CDR3 in DNA: TGCAGTGCCTTAGGGGAGACTGAAGCTTTCTTT. It yields the protein CSALGETEAFF.